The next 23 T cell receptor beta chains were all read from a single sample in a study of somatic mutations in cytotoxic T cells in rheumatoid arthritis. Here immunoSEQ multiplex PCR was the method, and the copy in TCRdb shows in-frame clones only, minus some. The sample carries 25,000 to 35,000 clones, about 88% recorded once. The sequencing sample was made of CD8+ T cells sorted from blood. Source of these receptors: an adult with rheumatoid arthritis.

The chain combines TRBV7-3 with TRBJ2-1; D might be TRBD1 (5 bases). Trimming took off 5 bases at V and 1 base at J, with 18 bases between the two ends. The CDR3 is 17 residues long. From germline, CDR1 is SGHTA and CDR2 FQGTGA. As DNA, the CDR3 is TGTGCCAGCAGCCTAGGGTCAGGGCTGATATCCTACAATGAGCAGTTCTTC. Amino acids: CASSLGSGLISYNEQFF.

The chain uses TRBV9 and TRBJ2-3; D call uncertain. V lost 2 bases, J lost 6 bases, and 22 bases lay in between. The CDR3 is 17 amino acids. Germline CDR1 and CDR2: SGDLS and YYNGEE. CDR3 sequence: CASSVPPQADARDTQYF. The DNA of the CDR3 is TGTGCCAGCAGCGTCCCCCCCCAGGCCGACGCTAGGGATACGCAGTATTTT.

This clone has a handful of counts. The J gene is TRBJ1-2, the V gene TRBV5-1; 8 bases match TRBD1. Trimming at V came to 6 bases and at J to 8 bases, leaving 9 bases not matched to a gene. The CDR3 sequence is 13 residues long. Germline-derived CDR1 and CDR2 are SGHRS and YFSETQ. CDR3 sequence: CASTGGEVWGYTF. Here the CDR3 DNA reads TGCGCCAGCACAGGGGGCGAAGTCTGGGGCTACACCTTC. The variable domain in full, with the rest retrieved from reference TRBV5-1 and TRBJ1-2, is KAGVTQTPRYLIKTRGQQVTLSCSPISGHRSVSWYQQTPGQGLQFLFEYFSETQRNKGNFPGRFSGRQFSNSRSEMNVSTLELGDSALYLCASTGGEVWGYTFGSGTRLTVV.

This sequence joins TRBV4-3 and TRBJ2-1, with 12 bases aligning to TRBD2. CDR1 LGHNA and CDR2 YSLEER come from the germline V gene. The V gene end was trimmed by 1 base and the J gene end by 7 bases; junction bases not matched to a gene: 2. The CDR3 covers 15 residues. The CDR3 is CASSQATSGGNEQFF. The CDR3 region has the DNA TGCGCCAGCAGCCAAGCGACTAGCGGGGGAAATGAGCAGTTCTTC.

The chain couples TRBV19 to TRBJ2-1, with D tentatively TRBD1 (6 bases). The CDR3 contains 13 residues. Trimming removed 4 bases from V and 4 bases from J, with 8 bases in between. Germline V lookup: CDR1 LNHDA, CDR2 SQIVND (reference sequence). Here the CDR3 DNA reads TGTGCCAGTAGTACGACAGGATACAATGAGCAGTTCTTC. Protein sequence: CASSTTGYNEQFF.

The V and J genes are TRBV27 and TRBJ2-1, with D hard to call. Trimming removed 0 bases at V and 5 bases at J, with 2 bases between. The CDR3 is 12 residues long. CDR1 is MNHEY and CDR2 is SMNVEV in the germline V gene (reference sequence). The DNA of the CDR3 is TGTGCCAGCAGTTTATCCAACAATGAGCAGTTCTTC. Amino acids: CASSLSNNEQFF.

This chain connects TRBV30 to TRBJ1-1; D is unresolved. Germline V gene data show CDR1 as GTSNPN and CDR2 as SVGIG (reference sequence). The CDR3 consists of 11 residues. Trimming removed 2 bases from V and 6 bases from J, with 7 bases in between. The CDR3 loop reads CAWSLSSEAFF. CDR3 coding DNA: TGTGCCTGGAGTCTTAGCTCTGAAGCTTTCTTT.

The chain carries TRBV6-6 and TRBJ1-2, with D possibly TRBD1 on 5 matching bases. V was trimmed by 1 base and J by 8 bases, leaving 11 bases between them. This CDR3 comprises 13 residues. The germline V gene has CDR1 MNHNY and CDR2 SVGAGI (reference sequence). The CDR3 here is CASSYFGDSGYTF. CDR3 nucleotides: TGTGCCAGCAGTTACTTCGGGGACTCAGGCTACACCTTC.

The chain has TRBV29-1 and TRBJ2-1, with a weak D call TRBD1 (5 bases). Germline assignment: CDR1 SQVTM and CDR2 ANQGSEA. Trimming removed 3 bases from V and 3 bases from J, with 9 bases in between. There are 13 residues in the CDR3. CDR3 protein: CSVDVTDYNEQFF. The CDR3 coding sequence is TGCAGCGTTGACGTGACAGACTACAATGAGCAGTTCTTC.

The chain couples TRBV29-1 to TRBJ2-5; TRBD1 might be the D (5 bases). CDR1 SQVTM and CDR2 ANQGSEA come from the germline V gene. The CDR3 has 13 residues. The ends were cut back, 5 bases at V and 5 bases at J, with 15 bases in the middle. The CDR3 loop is CSVKTAARETQYF. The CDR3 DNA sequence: TGCAGCGTTAAGACAGCCGCGAGGGAGACCCAGTACTTC.

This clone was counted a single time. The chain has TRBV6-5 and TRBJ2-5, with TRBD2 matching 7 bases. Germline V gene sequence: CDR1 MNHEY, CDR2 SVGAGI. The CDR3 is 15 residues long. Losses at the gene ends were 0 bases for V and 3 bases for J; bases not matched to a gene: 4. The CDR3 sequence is CASSYSAAGEETQYF. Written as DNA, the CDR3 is TGTGCCAGCAGTTACTCGGCGGCGGGGGAAGAGACCCAGTACTTC.

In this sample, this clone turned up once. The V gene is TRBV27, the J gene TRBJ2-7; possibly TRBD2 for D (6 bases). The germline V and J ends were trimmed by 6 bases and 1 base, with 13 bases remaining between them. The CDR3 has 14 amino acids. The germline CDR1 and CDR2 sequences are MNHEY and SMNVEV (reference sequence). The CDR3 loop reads CASSLGLLSYEQYF. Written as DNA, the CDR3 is TGTGCCAGCAGCCTGGGACTTCTATCCTACGAGCAGTACTTC.

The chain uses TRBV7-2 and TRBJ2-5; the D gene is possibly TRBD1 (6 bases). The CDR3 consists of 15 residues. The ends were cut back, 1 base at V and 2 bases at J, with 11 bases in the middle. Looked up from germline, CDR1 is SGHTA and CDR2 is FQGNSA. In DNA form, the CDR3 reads TGTGCCAGCAGCTTAGTTGCGAGGGGGCAAGAGACCCAGTACTTC. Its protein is CASSLVARGQETQYF.

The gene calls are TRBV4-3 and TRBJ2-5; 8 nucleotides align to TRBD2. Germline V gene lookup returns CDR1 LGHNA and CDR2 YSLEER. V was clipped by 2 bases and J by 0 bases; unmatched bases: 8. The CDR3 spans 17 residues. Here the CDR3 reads CASSQSLSGGDQETQYF. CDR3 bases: TGCGCCAGCAGCCAATCCCTGTCGGGGGGGGACCAAGAGACCCAGTACTTC.

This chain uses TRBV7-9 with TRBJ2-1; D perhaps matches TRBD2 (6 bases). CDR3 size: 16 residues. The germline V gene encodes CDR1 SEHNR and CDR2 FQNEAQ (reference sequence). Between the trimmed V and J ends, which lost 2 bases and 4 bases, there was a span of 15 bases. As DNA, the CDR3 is TGTGCCAGCAGCTTATGGGTAGGAGGGCTATACAATGAGCAGTTCTTC. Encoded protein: CASSLWVGGLYNEQFF.

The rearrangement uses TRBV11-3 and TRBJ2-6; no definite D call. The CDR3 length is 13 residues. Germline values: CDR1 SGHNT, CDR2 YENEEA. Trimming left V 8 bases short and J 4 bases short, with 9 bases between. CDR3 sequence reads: CASSRPGANVLTF. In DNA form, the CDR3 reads TGTGCCAGCTCTCGACCGGGGGCCAACGTCCTGACTTTC.

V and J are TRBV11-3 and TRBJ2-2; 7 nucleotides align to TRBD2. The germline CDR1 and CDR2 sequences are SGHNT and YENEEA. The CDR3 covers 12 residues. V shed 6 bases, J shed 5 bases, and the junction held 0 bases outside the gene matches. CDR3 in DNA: TGTGCCAGCAGGGGGGGGACCGGGGAGCTGTTTTTT. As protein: CASRGGTGELFF.

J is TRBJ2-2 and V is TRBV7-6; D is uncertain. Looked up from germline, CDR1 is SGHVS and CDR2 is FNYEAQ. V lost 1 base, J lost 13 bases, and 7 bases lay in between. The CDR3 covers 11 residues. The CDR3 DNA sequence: TGTGCCAGCAGCTTAGGCGGTGGGCTGTTTTTT. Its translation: CASSLGGGLFF.

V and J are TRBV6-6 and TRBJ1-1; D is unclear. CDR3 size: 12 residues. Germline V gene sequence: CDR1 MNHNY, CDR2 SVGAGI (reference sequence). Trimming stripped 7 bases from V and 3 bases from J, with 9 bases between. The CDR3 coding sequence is TGTGCCAGCAAGGATCTGGACACTGAAGCTTTCTTT. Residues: CASKDLDTEAFF.

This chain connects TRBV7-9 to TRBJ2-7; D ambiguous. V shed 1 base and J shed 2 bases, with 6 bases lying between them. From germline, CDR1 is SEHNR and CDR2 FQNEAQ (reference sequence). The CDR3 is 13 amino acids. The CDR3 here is CASSLEGTYEQYF. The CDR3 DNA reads TGTGCCAGCAGCTTAGAGGGAACCTACGAGCAGTACTTC.

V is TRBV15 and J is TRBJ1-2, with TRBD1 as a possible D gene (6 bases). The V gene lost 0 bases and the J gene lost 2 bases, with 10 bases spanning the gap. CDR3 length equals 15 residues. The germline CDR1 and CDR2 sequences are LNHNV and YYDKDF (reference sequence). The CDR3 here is CATSRDQGWNYGYTF. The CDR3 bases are TGTGCCACCAGCAGAGACCAGGGGTGGAACTATGGCTACACCTTC.

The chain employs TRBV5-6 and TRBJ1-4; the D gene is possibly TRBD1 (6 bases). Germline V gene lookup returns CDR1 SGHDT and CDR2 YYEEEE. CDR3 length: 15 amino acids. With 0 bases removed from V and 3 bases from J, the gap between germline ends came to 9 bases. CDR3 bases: TGTGCCAGCAGCTTGGCGGGGGCGCCTAATGAAAAACTGTTTTTT. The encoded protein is CASSLAGAPNEKLFF.

CDR3 nucleotides: TGCAGCGTTGACGTGACAGGGAACAATGAGCAGTTCTTC. Residues: CSVDVTGNNEQFF. The V gene is TRBV29-1, the J gene TRBJ2-1; 7 bases agree with TRBD1. Germline V CDR1 and CDR2: SQVTM, ANQGSEA. The CDR3 has 13 residues. V gave up 3 bases and J gave up 5 bases; unmatched junction bases: 4.